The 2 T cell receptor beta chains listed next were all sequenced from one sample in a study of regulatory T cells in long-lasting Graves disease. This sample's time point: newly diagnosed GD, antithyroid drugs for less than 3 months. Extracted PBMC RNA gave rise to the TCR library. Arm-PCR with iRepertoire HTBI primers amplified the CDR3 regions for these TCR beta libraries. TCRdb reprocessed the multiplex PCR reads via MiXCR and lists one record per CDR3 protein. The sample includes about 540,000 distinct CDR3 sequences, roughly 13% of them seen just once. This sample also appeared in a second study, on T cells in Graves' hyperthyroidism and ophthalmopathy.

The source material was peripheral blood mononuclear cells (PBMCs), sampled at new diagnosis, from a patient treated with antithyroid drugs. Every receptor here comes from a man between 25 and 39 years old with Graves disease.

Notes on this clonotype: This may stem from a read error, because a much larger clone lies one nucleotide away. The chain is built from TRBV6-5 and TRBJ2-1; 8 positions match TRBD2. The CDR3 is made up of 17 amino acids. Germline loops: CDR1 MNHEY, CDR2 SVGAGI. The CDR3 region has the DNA TGTGTCAGCAGTTACCGGGGGACGGGAGGGCCGGGGAATGAGCAGTTCTTC. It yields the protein CVSSYRGTGGPGNEQFF.

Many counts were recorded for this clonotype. As DNA, the CDR3 is TGCGCCAGCAGCTTGAAAGGACTAGCGGGCACAGATACGCAGTATTTT. This sequence encodes CASSLKGLAGTDTQYF. The chain combines TRBV5-1 with TRBJ2-3; 10 positions agree with TRBD2. Losses at the gene ends were 1 base for V and 1 base for J; bases not matched to a gene: 3. Germline-derived CDR1 and CDR2 are SGHRS and YFSETQ. CDR3 length: 16 amino acids.